Shown below are 24 T cell receptor beta chains from a single sample sequenced in a study of technical replicates of blood from a few donors. The protocol was immunoSEQ multiplex PCR, while the TCRdb copy is restricted to in-frame clones and leaves out a portion. In the table there are tens of thousands of clones, just under 95% of which are singletons. The source material was PBMCs. Receptors originate from a human donor in good health. Some clones in this sample may be carry-over from other donors' samples.

The genes are TRBV14 and TRBJ2-3; D remains ambiguous. V dropped 4 bases and J dropped 0 bases, with 11 bases sitting between them. CDR3 length: 15 residues. Germline V gene sequence: CDR1 SGHDN, CDR2 FVKESK. The CDR3 protein is CASSRQLSSTDTQYF. The CDR3 bases are TGTGCCAGCAGCCGCCAACTTTCTAGCACAGATACGCAGTATTTT.

V gene TRBV7-2 combines with J gene TRBJ1-6, with a possible D match to TRBD1 (5 bases). V gave up 2 bases and J gave up 7 bases, with 12 bases separating them. The CDR3 runs 15 residues. The germline gives CDR1 SGHTA, CDR2 FQGNSA. The CDR3 here is CASSLSGTNNSPLHF. The CDR3 DNA reads as TGTGCCAGCAGCTTAAGTGGGACTAACAATTCACCCCTCCACTTT.

The chain joins TRBV5-1 to TRBJ2-1, with TRBD2 identical over 7 bases. V gave up 4 bases and J gave up 10 bases; unmatched junction bases: 14. This CDR3 contains 15 residues. Germline V CDR1 and CDR2: SGHRS, YFSETQ. CDR3 DNA: TGCGCCAGCAGCCGGGGGGTGCGGGGAGGTGAGGAGCAGTTCTTC. Protein product: CASSRGVRGGEEQFF.

The genes are TRBV14 and TRBJ1-4, with D uncertain. The length of the CDR3 is 15 residues. CDR1 SGHDN and CDR2 FVKESK come from the germline V gene. Trimming pared 1 base from V and 0 bases from J, leaving 6 bases between. The CDR3: CASSQVSATNEKLFF. DNA of the CDR3: TGTGCCAGCAGCCAAGTCAGTGCAACTAATGAAAAACTGTTTTTT. Using reference TRBV14 and TRBJ1-4 for the parts outside the CDR3, the full variable domain is EAGVTQFPSHSVIEKGQTVTLRCDPISGHDNLYWYRRVMGKEIKFLLHFVKESKQDESGMPNNRFLAERTGGTYSTLKVQPAELEDSGVYFCASSQVSATNEKLFFGSGTQLSVL.

The chain joins TRBV16 to TRBJ2-7; the D gene is possibly TRBD2 (5 bases). Germline lookup yields CDR1 KGHSY and CDR2 FQNENV. The CDR3 has 11 amino acids. V shed 2 bases and J shed 11 bases, with 10 bases lying between them. CDR3 sequence (DNA): TGTGCCAGCAGCCAAGGATTGAGGGAGTACTTC. Translation gives CASSQGLREYF.

This clone showed up just once. The rearrangement uses TRBV30 and TRBJ1-1, with TRBD1 as a possible D gene (5 bases). Trimming took 4 bases from V and 3 from J, leaving 15 bases between them. The CDR3 covers 14 residues. Germline CDR1 GTSNPN, CDR2 SVGIG (reference sequence). CDR3 in DNA: TGTGCCTGGACTGATCCCGGGGGTTACACTGAAGCTTTCTTT. Residues: CAWTDPGGYTEAFF.

This sequence joins TRBV27 and TRBJ1-1; D remains ambiguous. Trimming took 2 bases from V and 4 from J, leaving 14 bases between them. Germline V CDR1 and CDR2: MNHEY, SMNVEV (reference sequence). This CDR3 contains 15 residues. Here the CDR3 reads CASSLGRVVGTEAFF. In DNA, the CDR3 is TGTGCCAGCAGTTTAGGGCGGGTGGTGGGCACTGAAGCTTTCTTT.

A single count supports this clone. This chain uses TRBV9 with TRBJ1-5, with D possibly TRBD1 on 5 matching bases. The CDR3 is 14 residues long. The V end lost 0 bases, the J end lost 3 bases, and 7 bases lay between the germline ends. The germline V gene encodes CDR1 SGDLS and CDR2 YYNGEE. The CDR3 DNA is TGTGCCAGCAGCGTAGGGGGCCCCAATCAGCCCCAGCATTTT. This sequence encodes CASSVGGPNQPQHF.

The rearrangement links TRBV7-2 to TRBJ2-1; 10 nucleotides match TRBD2. Losses at the gene ends were 5 bases for V and 4 bases for J; bases not matched to a gene: 5. From germline, CDR1 is SGHTA and CDR2 FQGNSA. The CDR3 sequence is 15 residues long. CDR3 sequence: CASSISGGSYNEQFF. CDR3 DNA sequence: TGTGCCAGCAGCATTAGCGGGGGGAGTTACAATGAGCAGTTCTTC.

The gene calls are TRBV29-1 and TRBJ2-1, with 9 bases lining up with TRBD2. This CDR3 has 15 amino acids. With V trimmed by 1 base and J by 8 bases, 9 bases remained unmatched. The germline V gene has CDR1 SQVTM and CDR2 ANQGSEA. The CDR3 DNA follows: TGCAGCGTTGAAGGGGGACTAGCCGGTAGCGATGAGCAGTTCTTC. It encodes CSVEGGLAGSDEQFF.

The sample holds one count of this clone. The J gene is TRBJ1-2, the V gene TRBV25-1; possibly TRBD1 for D (5 bases). V shed 2 bases and J shed 3 bases, with 19 bases lying between them. Germline V gene data show CDR1 as MGHDK and CDR2 as SYGVNS. The CDR3 spans 17 residues. CDR3 in DNA: TGTGCCAGCAGTGAACTCCGGGACTCCGGAGGGGACTATGGCTACACCTTC. This encodes CASSELRDSGGDYGYTF.

This chain links TRBV5-1 with TRBJ2-5; 7 bases map to TRBD2. Germline V lookup: CDR1 SGHRS, CDR2 YFSETQ. Losses at the gene ends were 1 base for V and 5 bases for J; bases not matched to a gene: 5. CDR3 length equals 14 residues. The chain's CDR3 is CASSLITSAETQYF. CDR3 DNA sequence: TGCGCCAGCAGCTTGATTACTAGCGCGGAGACCCAGTACTTC.

This clone was recorded only once. V and J are TRBV6-5 and TRBJ2-3; D may be TRBD2 (6 bases). The V end was cut by 2 bases, the J end by 6 bases, with 9 bases between. The CDR3 runs to 13 residues. Germline values: CDR1 MNHEY, CDR2 SVGAGI. The CDR3 DNA reads as TGTGCCAGCAGTTACGGAGGGGCCGATACGCAGTATTTT. Its protein is CASSYGGADTQYF.

The DNA for the CDR3 is TGCAGCGGGGAAATACAGGGCTCGCTCCACTTT. It specifies CSGEIQGSLHF. The chain uses TRBV29-1 and TRBJ1-6, with a weak D call TRBD1 (6 bases). The CDR3 is 11 residues long. Germline CDR1 reads SQVTM; CDR2 reads ANQGSEA. The V end lost 7 bases, the J end lost 16 bases, and 17 bases lay between the germline ends.

The chain couples TRBV29-1 to TRBJ2-1, with a possible D match to TRBD1 (5 bases). The V gene lost 4 bases and the J gene lost 12 bases, with 13 bases spanning the gap. This CDR3 region has 11 residues. CDR1 and CDR2 from the germline V gene are SQVTM and ANQGSEA. CDR3 protein: CSVVKGLWQFF. The CDR3 DNA reads TGCAGCGTTGTCAAGGGGTTATGGCAGTTCTTC.

The CDR3 protein is CAWGFQGEVKYF. CDR3 DNA: TGTGCCTGGGGATTCCAGGGGGAAGTGAAGTACTTC. The chain has TRBV30 and TRBJ2-4; 7 bases match TRBD1. In germline, CDR1 is GTSNPN, CDR2 SVGIG (reference sequence). The CDR3 runs to 12 residues. V shed 5 bases and J 14 bases; nucleotides not matched to a gene: 12.

V usage is TRBV6-1 and J usage is TRBJ2-7, with D possibly TRBD2 on 6 matching bases. The length of the CDR3 is 14 residues. V was trimmed by 5 bases and J by 6 bases, leaving 17 bases between them. CDR1 and CDR2 (germline): MNHNS, SASEGT. For the CDR3, the DNA is TGTGCCAGCAGTCCCTTAGCGGCTGGAGTCGAGCAGTACTTC. As protein: CASSPLAAGVEQYF.

This chain joins TRBV4-1 and TRBJ2-4; the match to TRBD2 covers 14 bases. The germline V gene has CDR1 MGHRA and CDR2 YSYEKL. The CDR3 covers 21 residues. The V and J ends lost 3 bases and 3 bases, in that order; junction bases with no gene match: 16. CDR3 protein: CASSQDSPGTSGRSGKNIQYF. The CDR3 DNA is TGCGCCAGCAGCCAGGACTCTCCCGGGACTAGCGGGAGATCTGGCAAAAACATTCAGTACTTC.

The chain carries TRBV18 and TRBJ2-2, with 12 bases lining up with TRBD2. The junction had 2 bases not matched to a gene; V was cut back by 3 bases and J by 3 bases. Germline CDR1 and CDR2: KGHSH and LQKENI. The CDR3 length is 16 residues. The CDR3 loop reads CASSPRTSGDTGELFF. CDR3 coding DNA: TGTGCCAGCTCACCCAGGACTAGCGGGGACACCGGGGAGCTGTTTTTT.

This chain uses TRBV11-2 with TRBJ2-1; D gene unclear. This CDR3 is built from 14 residues. Germline CDR1 reads SGHAT; CDR2 reads FQNNGV. With 0 bases removed from V and 5 bases from J, the gap between germline ends came to 8 bases. CDR3 region: CASSLDGPDNEQFF. The CDR3 DNA is TGTGCCAGCAGCTTAGATGGCCCCGACAATGAGCAGTTCTTC.

The chain uses TRBV18 and TRBJ2-5, with a tentative D call TRBD1 (5 bases). The CDR3 spans 13 residues. Germline assignment: CDR1 KGHSH and CDR2 LQKENI. Trimming removed 3 bases from V and 5 bases from J, with 10 bases in between. CDR3 DNA sequence: TGTGCCAGCTCACCCGGATACAGGGAGACCCAGTACTTC. Its protein product is CASSPGYRETQYF.

This clone was recorded only once. This chain connects TRBV4-3 to TRBJ1-2, with D uncertain. The V gene lost 0 bases and the J gene lost 6 bases, with 17 bases spanning the gap. The CDR3 extends over 16 amino acids. Germline loops: CDR1 LGHNA, CDR2 YSLEER. The CDR3 sequence: CASSQDREGRSDGYTF. In DNA, the CDR3 is TGCGCCAGCAGCCAAGATCGGGAGGGCAGGAGTGATGGCTACACCTTC.

The chain uses TRBV14 and TRBJ1-2, with D perhaps matching TRBD1 (6 bases). The CDR3 is 16 residues long. Germline CDR1 and CDR2: SGHDN and FVKESK. V gave up 4 bases and J gave up 4 bases, with 19 bases separating them. Here the CDR3 reads CASSLKGGAVGYGYTF. The CDR3 DNA reads as TGTGCCAGCAGCCTGAAGGGGGGGGCGGTCGGCTATGGCTACACCTTC.

The chain recombines TRBV2 with TRBJ1-2; TRBD1 aligns across 8 bases. The germline V gene encodes CDR1 SNHLY and CDR2 FYNNEI. The junction had 5 bases not matched to a gene; V was cut back by 2 bases and J by 6 bases. The CDR3 totals 14 residues. The CDR3 DNA is TGTGCCAGCAGTGAAATCACAGGGGGACATGGCTACACCTTC. This sequence encodes CASSEITGGHGYTF. Variable domain in full (rest from reference TRBV2 and TRBJ1-2): EPEVTQTPSHQVTQMGQEVILRCVPISNHLYFYWYRQILGQKVEFLVSFYNNEISEKSEIFDDQFSVERPDGSNFTLKIRSTKLEDSAMYFCASSEITGGHGYTFGSGTRLTVV.